These T cell receptor beta chains were read from a single sample in a study of cytomegalovirus exposure and HLA in healthy donors. Generated by immunoSEQ multiplex PCR, the TCRdb table keeps only in-frame clones and is missing some. The sample carries more than 120,000 clones, 75% to 85% recorded once. The sample consisted of PBMCs. The receptor source for this set is a woman between 35 and 50 years old in good health and CMV-seropositive. Both conserved end residues are part of each CDR3. Each record gives: D gene, V gene, clone size, J gene, CDR3 DNA, CDR3 protein. A D gene is named only where the DNA matches it firmly. The listing skips clone size in some rows; elsewhere it reads once, few, many or a size class.

TRBD1	TRBV7-9	.	TRBJ2-5	TGTGCCAGCAGCTTAGATCCGGGACAGGGAGAGACCCAGTACTTC	CASSLDPGQGETQYF
TRBD1	TRBV2	.	TRBJ2-7	TGTGCCAGCTCTGGAGGAGGGACAGGACCCTACGAGCAGTACTTC	CASSGGGTGPYEQYF
TRBD2	TRBV5-6	few	TRBJ2-3	TGTGCCAGCAGCTTGCGAGCGGGAGATGGCACAGATACGCAGTATTTT	CASSLRAGDGTDTQYF
TRBD1	TRBV6-5	.	TRBJ1-5	TGTGCCAGCAGCCTCGGACAGGGTCTCGATCAGCCCCAGCATTTT	CASSLGQGLDQPQHF
TRBD1	TRBV28	.	TRBJ1-2	TGTGCCAGCGTTGACCAGGGGGCTACTAACTATGGCTACACCTTC	CASVDQGATNYGYTF
TRBD1	TRBV4-1	few	TRBJ1-1	TGCGCCAGCAGCCAAGAGTCCCTCAGGGGGCCAGCTTTCTTT	CASSQESLRGPAFF
TRBD2	TRBV29-1	.	TRBJ2-1	TGCAGCGTTGGACTAGCGGGAGTCAATGAGCAGTTCTTC	CSVGLAGVNEQFF
TRBD1	TRBV28	.	TRBJ1-5	TGTGCCAGCAGTTTAGGGGGACAGGGAGGCAATCAGCCCCAGCATTTT	CASSLGGQGGNQPQHF
TRBD2	TRBV11-2	.	TRBJ2-7	TGTGCCAGCAGCTTAGCACTAGCGGAATACGAGCAGTACTTC	CASSLALAEYEQYF
.	TRBV27	.	TRBJ1-1	TGTGCCAGCAGTTTAGGAGGGCGTGAAGCTTTCTTT	CASSLGGREAFF
TRBD2	TRBV19	.	TRBJ2-7	TGTGCCAGTAGGACGACTAGCGGGAGTGCTTACGAGCAGTACTTC	CASRTTSGSAYEQYF
TRBD2	TRBV2	.	TRBJ2-7	TGTGCCAGCACCCGAACTAGCGGGAGGTCACGGGGGCCCTACGAGCAGTACTTC	CASTRTSGRSRGPYEQYF
TRBD1	TRBV29-1	.	TRBJ2-7	TGCAGCGTTGATAACACAGGGGGCGACGACGAGCAGTACTTC	CSVDNTGGDDEQYF
.	TRBV29-1	.	TRBJ2-5	TGCAGCGCACGGACTCGGGAGACCCAGTACTTC	CSARTRETQYF
.	TRBV5-1	.	TRBJ1-5	TGCGCCAGCAGCTTGGGGTCAGGGGGCAATCAGCCCCAGCATTTT	CASSLGSGGNQPQHF
TRBD2	TRBV10-1	.	TRBJ2-3	TGCGCCAGCAGTGAGGCCAGGGCTGCGGGAGGTCCGATGGTGGGCACAGATACGCAGTATTTT	CASSEARAAGGPMVGTDTQYF
TRBD1	TRBV28	.	TRBJ1-5	TGTGCCAGCAACAGGGGCAAGCAGCCCCAGCATTTT	CASNRGKQPQHF
.	TRBV5-8	.	TRBJ1-2	TGTGCCAGCAGCTCACAGGGATACTATGGCTACACCTTC	CASSSQGYYGYTF
TRBD1	TRBV6-1	.	TRBJ1-1	TGTGCCAGCAGGCTCGACAGGGAGAACACTGAAGCTTTCTTT	CASRLDRENTEAFF
TRBD2	TRBV7-9	once	TRBJ2-3	TGTGCCAGCACCTCGGCGGGAGGGCCTACAGATACGCAGTATTTT	CASTSAGGPTDTQYF
TRBD2	TRBV7-9	.	TRBJ2-1	TGTGCCAGCAGCCCTAGCGGGAGCTCCTACAATGAGCAGTTCTTC	CASSPSGSSYNEQFF
TRBD2	TRBV7-2	.	TRBJ2-7	TGTGCCAGCAGCTGGGGCGGGGGGCCTGGGTACGAGCAGTACTTC	CASSWGGGPGYEQYF
TRBD1	TRBV30	.	TRBJ1-4	TGTGCCTGCACCACAGGGGCCCATGAAAAACTGTTTTTT	CACTTGAHEKLFF
TRBD2	TRBV10-2	.	TRBJ2-5	TGCGCCAGCAGCCCCGGGACTAGCGTTCTAGGAGGTAGAGAGACCCAGTACTTC	CASSPGTSVLGGRETQYF
TRBD2	TRBV5-1	.	TRBJ2-5	TGCGCCAGCCGATCCACCGGGAGGGAGACCCAGTACTTC	CASRSTGRETQYF
TRBD1	TRBV10-3	.	TRBJ2-5	TGTGCCATCAGTGAGTCAGGGGGCCTTCAAGAGACCCAGTACTTC	CAISESGGLQETQYF
TRBD1	TRBV11-2	.	TRBJ2-7	TGTGCCAGCAGCTTCTCGAGGGGACAGGACTTC	CASSFSRGQDF
TRBD2	TRBV30	.	TRBJ2-3	TGTGCCGGGACTAGCGGGAGCAAAGATACGCAGTATTTT	CAGTSGSKDTQYF
.	TRBV6-1	few	TRBJ2-7	TGTGCCAGCAGTGAAGTACCAGATGGAGGGGGGGACGAGCAGTACTTC	CASSEVPDGGGDEQYF
TRBD1	TRBV10-3	few	TRBJ2-2	TGTGCCACCGGGACAGGGAGTCATACCGGGGAGCTGTTTTTT	CATGTGSHTGELFF
TRBD2	TRBV6-6	.	TRBJ2-3	TGTGCCAGCAGTCCGAGGTTATTAGCGGGCTCAGATACGCAGTATTTT	CASSPRLLAGSDTQYF
.	TRBV1	.	TRBJ2-3	TGCACCAGCAGCCAAAGGGGAGTGGAGGGAGATACGCAGTATTTT	CTSSQRGVEGDTQYF
.	TRBV5-1	.	TRBJ1-1	TGCGCCAGCAGCTGGGGAGCAGGGGACACTGAAGCTTTCTTT	CASSWGAGDTEAFF
.	TRBV6-1	.	TRBJ2-5	TGTGCCAGCTATTTAGGCGGGGCCGGAGAGACCCAGTACTTC	CASYLGGAGETQYF
.	TRBV27	.	TRBJ2-7	TGTGCCAGCAGTACCACAGGGTCCGAAAACGAGCAGTACTTC	CASSTTGSENEQYF
TRBD1	TRBV7-9	.	TRBJ1-4	TGTGCCAGCAGCTTACCAGCCGACTTACAGGGGGAAAAACTGTTTTTT	CASSLPADLQGEKLFF
.	TRBV7-8	.	TRBJ1-1	TGTGCCAGCAGCTTAGGGGAGGGTTACACTGAAGCTTTCTTT	CASSLGEGYTEAFF
.	TRBV4-1	.	TRBJ1-3	TGCGCCAGCAGCCTCCAGGGGCACTCTGGAAACACCATATATTTT	CASSLQGHSGNTIYF
TRBD2	TRBV5-1	.	TRBJ2-1	TGCGCCAGCAGCTTAGCGGGAGTCACCTACAATGAGCAGTTCTTC	CASSLAGVTYNEQFF
TRBD1	TRBV28	.	TRBJ1-5	TGTGCCAGCACCACGGAGGGGACAGGGCTTTTGCCCCAGCATTTT	CASTTEGTGLLPQHF
TRBD1	TRBV10-3	.	TRBJ1-3	TGTGCCATCAGTACCCCAGGGGACAGGGGTTCTGGAAACACCATATATTTT	CAISTPGDRGSGNTIYF
.	TRBV4-1	.	TRBJ2-7	TGCGCCAGCCGGGTGGGAGCAGATTCCTACGAGCAGTACTTC	CASRVGADSYEQYF
TRBD1	TRBV18	.	TRBJ2-7	TGTGCCAGCTCTCAACGGACAGGATCTCTCTCCTACGAGCAGTACTTC	CASSQRTGSLSYEQYF
TRBD2	TRBV28	.	TRBJ2-5	TGTGCCAGCAGTAGCGGGAATCAAGAGACCCAGTACTTC	CASSSGNQETQYF